This T cell receptor beta chain was identified during a study of blood T cell repertoires in COVID-19. Study in general: Donors in Cohort 3 who had recovered were those with two negative PCRs, healthcare professional clearance, or resolution of their symptoms. Material from acute and convalescent COVID-19 was sourced from the United States, Italy and Spain.

Adults between roughly 18 and 95 years of age took part from under 25 US areas. In assigning cohorts, the study relied on participant-reported clinical history. Profiled with immunoSEQ multiplex PCR; TCRdb holds only in-frame clones, not every one. The sample shows roughly 210,000 clones, roughly 91% of them seen only once. V shed 3 bases and J shed 1 base, with 22 bases lying between them. Per germline, CDR1 MDHEN and CDR2 SYDVKM. The CDR3 length is 20 residues. The sequencing input was PBMCs or T cells enriched from blood (not recorded which). This receptor was obtained from a man under 40 in a cohort exposed to, infected with or recovered from COVID-19 (not recorded which). The rearrangement uses TRBV28 and TRBJ2-6; perhaps TRBD2 as D (5 bases). The CDR3 DNA follows: TGTGCCAGCAGTTTCGAAAGGGCCGGTATCCGGGGATCTGGGGCCAACGTCCTGACTTTC. Protein sequence: CASSFERAGIRGSGANVLTF.